This T cell receptor beta chain was sequenced for a study of shared clonotypes between healthy human individuals. Study-wide results and limits: In a handful of donors, around 5.5% of naive CD4 clonotypes appeared in common.

J gave up 1 base and V 3 bases, and 3 bases lay outside the gene matches. Germline lookup yields CDR1 MGHDK and CDR2 SYGVNS. The CDR3 runs 14 residues. Sequenced by immunoSEQ multiplex PCR; TCRdb stores in-frame clones only, minus some. The sample carries roughly 2.2 million clones, roughly 93% recorded once. For this clone: Its antigen is unknown.

This rearrangement joins TRBV25-1 to TRBJ2-7, with TRBD1 matching 7 bases. The sample was naive CD4+ T cells from PBMCs. Subset here: CD45RA+ positively selected. The source is a man between 18 and 35 years old in good health. Some clones in this sample may be carry-over from other donors' samples. The CDR3 region has the DNA TGTGCCAGCAGTGACGAGGGGGCGTCCTACGAGCAGTACTTC. Its translation is CASSDEGASYEQYF.